These 29 T cell receptor beta chains originate from one sample sequenced in a study of post-analysis software for immune sequencing data. TCR beta libraries were prepared from cDNA with unique molecular identifiers. TCRdb ran MiXCR on the PCR reads and lists one entry per CDR3 protein. The top ten clones hold over 9% of a sample with hundreds of thousands of distinct CDR3 sequences, 59% of them seen once. Overall study findings and caveats: TRBV segments more frequent in patients than in controls numbered five and included TRBV5-6, TRBV5-1 and TRBV20-1.

Antigens of these TCRs are unknown. The sample was blood. The receptors originated from a girl aged 2-10 years with multiple sclerosis.

This sequence joins TRBV27 and TRBJ1-2; 8 bases match TRBD1. Germline lookup yields CDR1 MNHEY and CDR2 SMNVEV (reference sequence). CDR3 length equals 13 residues. V lost 7 bases, J lost 10 bases, and 11 bases stayed unmatched. CDR3 protein: CASNRDRSDDYTF. The CDR3 DNA follows: TGTGCCAGCAATAGGGACAGGTCGGACGACTACACCTTC.

The chain carries TRBV10-3 and TRBJ2-3; TRBD2 might be the D (6 bases). In germline, CDR1 is ENHRY, CDR2 SYGVKD. This CDR3 contains 15 residues. V was clipped by 2 bases and J by 2 bases, with 11 bases between them. CDR3 sequence: CAISEVLALTDTQYF. Written as DNA, the CDR3 is TGTGCCATCAGTGAGGTACTAGCCCTCACAGATACGCAGTATTTT.

This clonotype was observed a single time. J is TRBJ2-1 and V is TRBV20-1; D is perhaps TRBD1 (5 bases). Trimming took 6 bases from V and 12 from J, leaving 18 bases between them. CDR1 is DFQATT, CDR2 SNEGSKA, per germline (reference sequence). The CDR3 is made up of 12 amino acids. CDR3 DNA: TGCAGTGCCCCACGGGCCGTGGGGCGGCAGTTCTTC. Its protein is CSAPRAVGRQFF.

The chain is built from TRBV6-5 and TRBJ2-1; 8 bases agree with TRBD2. The V gene end was trimmed by 2 bases and the J gene end by 0 bases; junction bases not matched to a gene: 9. The CDR3 sequence is 18 residues long. The V gene's germline CDR1 is MNHEY and CDR2 SVGAGI. The CDR3 is CASSYTVLAESSYNEQFF. CDR3 nucleotide sequence: TGTGCCAGCAGTTACACGGTACTAGCGGAAAGCTCCTACAATGAGCAGTTCTTC.

The genes are TRBV25-1 and TRBJ2-5, with 8 bases that match TRBD2. The CDR3 has 17 amino acids. V lost 2 bases and J lost 2; bases outside the gene matches: 10. The germline V gene has CDR1 MGHDK and CDR2 SYGVNS. The CDR3 here is CASSEQAGAGLQETQYF. CDR3 nucleotides: TGTGCCAGCAGTGAACAAGCGGGGGCGGGGTTACAAGAGACCCAGTACTTC.

J is TRBJ2-1 and V is TRBV7-2; the match to TRBD1 covers 9 bases. Trimming at V came to 7 bases and at J to 4 bases, leaving 8 bases not matched to a gene. The CDR3 is 15 residues long. The germline CDR1 and CDR2 sequences are SGHTA and FQGNSA. This chain's CDR3 is CASTPRGQGYNEQFF. DNA for the CDR3: TGTGCCAGCACCCCAAGGGGACAGGGATACAATGAGCAGTTCTTC. The full variable domain, completed using reference TRBV7-2 and TRBJ2-1, is GAGVSQSPSNKVTEKGKDVELRCDPISGHTALYWYRQSLGQGLEFLIYFQGNSAPDKSGLPSDRFSAERTGGSVSTLTIQRTQQEDSAVYLCASTPRGQGYNEQFFGPGTRLTVL.

J is TRBJ1-1 and V is TRBV29-1; D is uncertain. Trimming took off 4 bases at V and 4 bases at J, with 10 bases between the two ends. CDR3 length: 12 residues. Germline V gives CDR1 SQVTM, CDR2 ANQGSEA. CDR3 sequence (DNA): TGCAGCGTTGTAAAAACGTCCACTGAAGCTTTCTTT. Its protein product is CSVVKTSTEAFF.

The J gene is TRBJ2-1, the V gene TRBV19; no definite D call. The CDR3 spans 14 residues. V dropped 4 bases and J dropped 5 bases, with 12 bases sitting between them. Germline assignment: CDR1 LNHDA and CDR2 SQIVND (reference sequence). CDR3 sequence (DNA): TGTGCCAGTAGTAGCGGTAACACTCACAATGAGCAGTTCTTC. This gives the protein CASSSGNTHNEQFF. Complete variable domain (other parts from reference TRBV19 and TRBJ2-1): DGGITQSPKYLFRKEGQNVTLSCEQNLNHDAMYWYRQDPGQGLRLIYYSQIVNDFQKGDIAEGYSVSREKKESFPLTVTSAQKNPTAFYLCASSSGNTHNEQFFGPGTRLTVL.

V and J are TRBV29-1 and TRBJ2-1, with a tentative D call TRBD2 (5 bases). CDR1 and CDR2 from the germline V gene are SQVTM and ANQGSEA. V lost 2 bases and J 8 bases, leaving 19 bases between the germline ends. The length of the CDR3 is 15 residues. CDR3 loop: CSVEWLGRGFDEQFF. CDR3 nucleotide sequence: TGCAGCGTTGAATGGCTCGGCCGGGGTTTCGATGAGCAGTTCTTC.

Worth noting for this clonotype: This may arise from a read error, as a much more abundant clone is one base away. The genes are TRBV12-3 or TRBV12-4 and TRBJ2-5, with D perhaps being TRBD1 or TRBD2 (6 bases each). CDR3 length equals 13 residues. CDR3 residues: CAGSLLGGETQYF. The CDR3 DNA reads as TGTGCCGGCAGCCTACTAGGGGGGGAGACCCAGTACTTC.

The chain has TRBV29-1 and TRBJ1-5; 7 nucleotides match TRBD1. V was clipped by 6 bases and J by 7 bases; unmatched bases: 9. Germline V lookup: CDR1 SQVTM, CDR2 ANQGSEA. This CDR3 contains 13 residues. The CDR3 DNA sequence: TGCAGCGTGAAGACAGGGAACGAACAGCCCCAGCATTTT. It translates to CSVKTGNEQPQHF. Full variable domain (rest looked up from reference TRBV29-1 and TRBJ1-5): SAVISQKPSRDICQRGTSLTIQCQVDSQVTMMFWYRQQPGQSLTLIATANQGSEATYESGFVIDKFPISRPNLTFSTLTVSNMSPEDSSIYLCSVKTGNEQPQHFGDGTRLSIL.

Note on this clonotype: No DNA is shown, since the ends of the CDR3 on it are uncertain; the CDR3 is the one TCRdb lists. The V and J genes are TRBV20-1 and TRBJ1-1; the D call TRBD1 from the table was never checked on the DNA. Germline assignment: CDR1 DFQATT and CDR2 SNEGSKA (reference sequence). The CDR3 spans 11 amino acids, including both terminal residues. The CDR3 here is CSVGQGARVFF.

To note about this clonotype: Its ends do not fully match the called genes, so a read error is possible. The chain has TRBV6-2 or TRBV6-3 and TRBJ2-7; no firm D call. The CDR3 totals 13 residues. Germline CDR1 and CDR2: MNHEY and SVGEGT. CDR3 amino acids: CAGSHTPGYEQYF. The DNA for the CDR3 is TGTGCCGGCAGCCATACCCCGGGTTACGAGCAGTACTTC.

This clonotype was counted a few times. The gene calls are TRBV29-1 and TRBJ2-7, with a tentative D call TRBD1 (5 bases). This CDR3 is 10 amino acids long. Per the germline V gene, CDR1 is SQVTM and CDR2 is ANQGSEA. V lost 7 bases and J 5 bases, leaving 9 bases between the germline ends. CDR3 residues: CSALGDEQYF. The CDR3 DNA reads as TGCAGCGCTCTAGGGGACGAGCAGTACTTC.

This sequence joins TRBV10-2 and TRBJ2-1; TRBD2 aligns across 9 bases. The J call may be wrong; the DNA end is better matched by TRBJ2-7. Germline lookup yields CDR1 WSHSY and CDR2 SAAADI. The CDR3 spans 16 residues. The CDR3 DNA is TGCGCCAGCAGTGATTGGGGGGTAGCGGGGGACAATGAGCAGTACTTC. Encoded protein: CASSDWGVAGDNEQYF.

This clonotype was recorded a few times. CDR3 DNA sequence: TGTGCCAGCAGCCCAGGGACCTTGGGAGAGACCCAGTACTTC. As protein: CASSPGTLGETQYF. V usage is TRBV7-2 and J usage is TRBJ2-5; D is possibly TRBD1 or TRBD2 (5 bases each). This CDR3 comprises 14 residues. Germline-derived CDR1 and CDR2 are SGHTA and FQGNSA. The V end was cut by 5 bases, the J end by 4 bases, with 14 bases between.

The table lists this clonotype with a few counts. The chain is built from TRBV5-1 and TRBJ1-2; TRBD1 matches 7 bases. This CDR3 contains 13 residues. Germline loops: CDR1 SGHRS, CDR2 YFSETQ. The V segment lost 0 bases and the J segment 8 bases; nucleotides outside the gene matches: 4. As DNA, the CDR3 is TGCGCCAGCAGCTTGGACTTACAGGGGGGCTACACCTTC. Its translation: CASSLDLQGGYTF.

The rearrangement joins TRBV20-1 to TRBJ2-3; no clear D. The germline V gene encodes CDR1 DFQATT and CDR2 SNEGSKA (reference sequence). V gave up 7 bases and J gave up 1 base, with 15 bases separating them. This CDR3 region has 14 residues. The CDR3 sequence is CSELTWDGTDTQYF. The CDR3 region has the DNA TGCAGTGAATTAACCTGGGATGGCACAGATACGCAGTATTTT.

This chain connects TRBV20-1 to TRBJ2-5; 11 nucleotides agree with TRBD2. V trimming: 2 bases; J trimming: 5 bases; junction bases outside the gene matches: 7. This CDR3 spans 15 amino acids. Germline V gene data show CDR1 as DFQATT and CDR2 as SNEGSKA (reference sequence). CDR3 amino acids: CSARKSASGRETQYF. CDR3 nucleotide sequence: TGCAGTGCTAGAAAGTCGGCTAGCGGGAGGGAGACCCAGTACTTC.

This clonotype was seen more than once but under ten times. The chain couples TRBV3-1 to TRBJ2-1, with D possibly TRBD2 on 5 matching bases. The CDR3 loop spans 17 amino acids. Germline V gene lookup returns CDR1 LGHDT and CDR2 YNNKEL (reference sequence). V lost 1 base and J lost 0, with 13 bases in between. In DNA, the CDR3 is TGTGCCAGCAGCCAAGTGTTAAGGAGCGGCTCCTACAATGAGCAGTTCTTC. Protein sequence: CASSQVLRSGSYNEQFF.

The chain carries TRBV6-5 and TRBJ2-1; no reliable D call. This CDR3 region has 16 residues. The V gene lost 3 bases and the J gene lost 1 base, with 13 bases spanning the gap. Per the germline V gene, CDR1 is MNHEY and CDR2 is SVGAGI. CDR3 loop: CASSYTPSVSYNEQFF. In DNA, the CDR3 is TGTGCCAGCAGTTATACCCCATCGGTGTCCTACAATGAGCAGTTCTTC.

This chain connects TRBV12-3 or TRBV12-4 to TRBJ1-2; a possible D gene is TRBD1 (5 bases). The V and J ends lost 2 bases and 8 bases respectively, with 9 bases between them. This CDR3 spans 12 amino acids. CDR3 amino acids: CASSLKTVGYTF. The DNA for the CDR3 is TGTGCCAGCAGTTTAAAGACAGTCGGCTACACCTTC.

The sample holds one count of this clonotype. The J gene is TRBJ2-7, the V gene TRBV7-2, with D perhaps TRBD2 (7 bases). CDR1 and CDR2 from the germline V gene are SGHTA and FQGNSA. The V and J ends lost 5 bases and 3 bases respectively, with 17 bases between them. This CDR3 has 15 residues. Here the CDR3 DNA reads TGTGCCAGCAGCCCGAATGGGGGGGCGGACTACGAGCAGTACTTC. Its protein product is CASSPNGGADYEQYF.

In this sample, this clonotype turned up a few times. The chain recombines TRBV7-2 with TRBJ2-1; TRBD2 is a possible D gene (5 bases). The CDR3 is 14 residues long. Germline values: CDR1 SGHTA, CDR2 FQGNSA. Trimming removed 5 bases from V and 6 bases from J, with 14 bases in between. The CDR3, as DNA: TGTGCCAGCAGCCCACCCCTTACTAGCAATGAGCAGTTCTTC. Protein: CASSPPLTSNEQFF.

In its sample, this clonotype was seen a few times. This sequence joins TRBV4-3 and TRBJ1-1; D gene unclear. CDR1 and CDR2 from the germline V gene are LGHNA and YSLEER. The CDR3 sequence is 13 residues long. The V gene lost 4 bases and the J gene lost 0 bases, with 6 bases spanning the gap. CDR3 DNA: TGCGCCAGCAGCCCGAGGCTGAACACTGAAGCTTTCTTT. As protein: CASSPRLNTEAFF.

This chain uses TRBV5-1 with TRBJ2-5, with D possibly TRBD2 on 6 matching bases. The CDR3 has 13 amino acids. Trimming shortened V by 4 bases and J by 4 bases, and 11 bases separated the two germline ends. Germline CDR1 is SGHRS and CDR2 is YFSETQ. Here the CDR3 reads CASSRELGETQYF. In DNA, the CDR3 is TGCGCCAGCAGCCGGGAGCTAGGAGAGACCCAGTACTTC.

The chain links TRBV27 to TRBJ1-2; D gene uncertain. This CDR3 comprises 12 residues. Germline assignment: CDR1 MNHEY and CDR2 SMNVEV (reference sequence). Trimming removed 8 bases from V and 3 bases from J, with 10 bases in between. As DNA, the CDR3 is TGTGCCAGCGGTGCCGGGGACTATGGCTACACCTTC. This translates into CASGAGDYGYTF.

The V call is TRBV5-1, the J call TRBJ2-1; TRBD1 is a possible D gene (5 bases). Germline CDR1 is SGHRS and CDR2 is YFSETQ. CDR3 length: 17 residues. Trimming cost V 0 bases and J 3 bases, with 16 bases left between them. For the CDR3, the DNA is TGCGCCAGCAGCTTGGAGTGGCTGGCCACAGGCTACAATGAGCAGTTCTTC. Translation: CASSLEWLATGYNEQFF.

As DNA, the CDR3 is TGTGCCAGCAGCTTGTTGGGGGCGGGAGATACGCAGTATTTT. It yields the protein CASSLLGAGDTQYF. The rearrangement uses TRBV5-5 and TRBJ2-3; D perhaps matches TRBD1 (6 bases). V was cut by 1 base and J by 5 bases, with 11 bases left in between. The CDR3 covers 14 residues. Per germline, CDR1 SGHKS and CDR2 YYEKEE (reference sequence).